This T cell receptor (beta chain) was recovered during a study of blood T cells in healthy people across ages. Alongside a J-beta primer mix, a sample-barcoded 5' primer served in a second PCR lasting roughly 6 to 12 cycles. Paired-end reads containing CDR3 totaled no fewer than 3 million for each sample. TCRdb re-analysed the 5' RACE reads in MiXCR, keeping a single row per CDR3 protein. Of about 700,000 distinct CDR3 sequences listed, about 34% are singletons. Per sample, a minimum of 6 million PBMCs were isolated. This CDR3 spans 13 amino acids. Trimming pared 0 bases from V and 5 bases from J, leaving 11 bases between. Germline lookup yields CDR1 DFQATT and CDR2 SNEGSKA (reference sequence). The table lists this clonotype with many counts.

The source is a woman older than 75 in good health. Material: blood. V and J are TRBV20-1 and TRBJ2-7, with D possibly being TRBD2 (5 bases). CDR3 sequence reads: CSAREPGSNEQYF. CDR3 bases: TGCAGTGCTAGAGAACCGGGGAGCAACGAGCAGTACTTC.